The rows below give T cell receptor beta chains drawn from one sample of a study of T cells expressing NK-cell markers. TCRdb reprocessed the 5' RACE reads and stores each CDR3 protein as one record, lacking DNA. Its table lists over 150,000 distinct CDR3 sequences. The specimen sequenced was blood T cells: a sorted CD56 or NKG2C T cell subset, CD4+ or CD8+ T cells, or bulk PBMC T cells (not recorded which). The receptors shown here come from a woman between 50 and 59 years old in good health. The CDR3 runs from the conserved cysteine through the conserved F or W. Each record gives: J gene, V gene, CDR3 protein.

TRBJ1-5 TRBV6-6 CASSNRQGRSNQPQHF
TRBJ2-7 TRBV6-2/TRBV6-3 CASSYSTRDDTYEQYF
TRBJ2-7 TRBV7-6 CASSLVFSGRAYEQYF
TRBJ2-2 TRBV6-5 CASSYGGSDRGGLFF
TRBJ2-1 TRBV24-1 CATSDLRTGGGNEQFF
TRBJ1-2 TRBV12-3/TRBV12-4 CASSLAIEGHVFGYTF
TRBJ1-2 TRBV4-1 CASSQGAGYTF
TRBJ2-1 TRBV10-2 CASCGILAGASPNEQFF
TRBJ2-5 TRBV29-1 CSVEQPIQETQYF
TRBJ2-1 TRBV6-5 CASKGTSGSNEQFF
TRBJ2-2 TRBV3-1 CASTYKYSGELFF
TRBJ2-7 TRBV7-8 CASSSQGAGEQYF
TRBJ2-3 TRBV19 CASRVGGTQYF
TRBJ2-3 TRBV4-1 CASSPSLRQVSTDTQYF
TRBJ2-3 TRBV7-2 CASSLRDSTDTQYF
TRBJ2-2 TRBV4-2 CASSQVQGIIGELFF
TRBJ2-5 TRBV4-1 CASSQEGLEETQYF
TRBJ2-3 TRBV2 CASSEFARTDTQYF
TRBJ2-4 TRBV9 CASSGGQGPNIQYF
TRBJ1-1 TRBV6-5 CASTNELISDRGLGMNTEAFF
TRBJ2-2 TRBV28 CASSSFPTGELFF
TRBJ2-7 TRBV7-3 CASSLNREYDEQYF
TRBJ2-1 TRBV29-1 CSARDSRFNEQFF
TRBJ2-3 TRBV12-3/TRBV12-4 CASSKPYSGRGKDTQYF
TRBJ2-7 TRBV5-6 CASSSPGLVYEQYF
TRBJ2-1 TRBV6-2/TRBV6-3 CASSPGWGGVYNEQFF
TRBJ2-1 TRBV5-1 CASSLDGLEEFF
TRBJ2-1 TRBV12-3/TRBV12-4 CASSPPGLAGVLGGGQFF
TRBJ2-7 TRBV20-1 CSARDMAGSREQYF
TRBJ2-5 TRBV27 CASSLSGLAITPETQYF
TRBJ2-1 TRBV13 CASSLGRRLGFYNEEQFF
TRBJ1-2 TRBV6-1 CASSDSSGIYGYTF
TRBJ2-4 TRBV20-1 CSARDLAAKNIQYF
TRBJ2-1 TRBV20-1 CSAHSTSTSGPNEQFF
TRBJ2-2 TRBV29-1 CSGELENTGELFF
TRBJ2-5 TRBV6-6 CASSYSMGGPQETQYF
TRBJ1-1 TRBV25-1 CASSSHGQGPPEAFF
TRBJ1-2 TRBV5-1 CASNLGQLQSNYGYTF
TRBJ1-2 TRBV5-6 CASSLTSLWGYTF
TRBJ2-1 TRBV29-1 CSVGGGRLAGSYNEQFF
TRBJ1-2 TRBV4-1 CASSPGEGHNYGYTF
TRBJ2-3 TRBV4-1 CASSQGTSVNTQYF
TRBJ2-1 TRBV29-1 CSSKGSSGSSYNEQFF
TRBJ2-2 TRBV20-1 CSARGGTGELFF
TRBJ1-5 TRBV27 CASRQSNNQPQHF
TRBJ2-1 TRBV27 CASNPGSGEQFF
TRBJ2-1 TRBV13 CASSSPAGVYNEQFF
TRBJ1-1 TRBV7-6 CASSPNAGGLNTEAFF
TRBJ2-2 TRBV12-3/TRBV12-4 CASSPGRLGGELFF
TRBJ2-1 TRBV7-2 CASSLIEGYNEQFF
TRBJ2-1 TRBV4-2 CASSPSFSSYNEQFF
TRBJ2-7 TRBV11-3 CASSHQGSPEQYF
TRBJ2-1 TRBV9 CASSVDYSHGNEQFF
TRBJ1-1 TRBV9 CASSIGQGWTEAFF
TRBJ2-7 TRBV7-9 CASSLSAGMSSYEQYF
TRBJ2-1 TRBV27 CASSLSNPYYLNNEQFF